One and the same sample provided the 2 T cell receptor beta chains below, sequenced in a study of T cell responses to AZD1222 COVID-19 vaccine (dated by TCRdb to about 2021). Library prep was done by the immunoSEQ multiplex PCR assay. TCRdb carries this immuneACCESS record with in-frame sequences only. Its versions omit some clonotypes, under half of them owing to an unresolved V gene in the studies checked, with the rest unexplained. The sample table contains fewer than 30,000 clones; only one count was recorded for 86% of them. Almost 8% of the sample is taken by the ten largest. Taken with the paper, the label for time point translates to: about 28 days (+/-7) after the second vaccine dose. The material sequenced was peripheral blood, taken 28 days after the second AZD1222 dose. Every receptor here comes from an adult who received the AZD1222 COVID-19 vaccine.

This chain links TRBV7-8 with TRBJ1-1; D possibly corresponds to TRBD1 (5 bases). From germline, CDR1 is SGHVS and CDR2 FQNEAQ. The CDR3 is 14 residues long. Trimming left V 4 bases short and J 1 base short, with 10 bases between. CDR3 protein: CASSSDTKNTEAFF. In DNA form, the CDR3 reads TGTGCCAGCAGCTCGGACACGAAGAACACTGAAGCTTTCTTT. Combining the CDR3 with reference TRBV7-8 and TRBJ1-1 gives the whole variable domain GAGVSQSPRYKVAKRGQDVALRCDPISGHVSLFWYQQALGQGPEFLTYFQNEAQLDKSGLPSDRFFAERPEGSVSTLKIQRTQQEDSAVYLCASSSDTKNTEAFFGQGTRLTVV.

The CDR3 loop reads CASSYTYTGELFF. In DNA, the CDR3 is TGTGCCAGCAGTTACACGTACACCGGGGAGCTGTTTTTT. The chain uses TRBV6-5 and TRBJ2-2; no reliable D call. Germline V lookup: CDR1 MNHEY, CDR2 SVGAGI. Deletions cut 2 bases from V and 3 bases from J, with 4 bases between. The CDR3 length is 13 residues.